Sequencing of this TCR beta chain was carried out in a study of blood T cell repertoires in COVID-19. As for the study in general: The samples span acute and convalescent COVID-19 from the United States, Italy and Spain. Sources were T cells, B-cell-depleted T cells, or PBMCs; the material itself was cDNA or gDNA.

This clone was observed a few times. CDR3 length: 13 residues. V was pared by 4 bases and J by 7 bases, with 13 bases between. Germline V gene lookup returns CDR1 SNHLY and CDR2 FYNNEI. Per the study methods: By means of reference gene primer amplification, nucleated cell counts were estimated. This table comes from immunoSEQ multiplex PCR, and its TCRdb copy is limited to in-frame clones, with some not included. V and J calls and clone size come straight from that table; D and trimming were deduced from the DNA. The sample lists a few hundred thousand clones; approximately 87% were seen once. Source material: peripheral blood. This sequence was found in a man in his 60s who had recovered from COVID-19. V usage is TRBV2 and J usage is TRBJ1-2, with D tentatively TRBD1 (5 bases). In DNA form, the CDR3 reads TGTGCCAGCAGTGTTAGGACCGGGGGTGGCTACACCTTC. Its protein is CASSVRTGGGYTF.